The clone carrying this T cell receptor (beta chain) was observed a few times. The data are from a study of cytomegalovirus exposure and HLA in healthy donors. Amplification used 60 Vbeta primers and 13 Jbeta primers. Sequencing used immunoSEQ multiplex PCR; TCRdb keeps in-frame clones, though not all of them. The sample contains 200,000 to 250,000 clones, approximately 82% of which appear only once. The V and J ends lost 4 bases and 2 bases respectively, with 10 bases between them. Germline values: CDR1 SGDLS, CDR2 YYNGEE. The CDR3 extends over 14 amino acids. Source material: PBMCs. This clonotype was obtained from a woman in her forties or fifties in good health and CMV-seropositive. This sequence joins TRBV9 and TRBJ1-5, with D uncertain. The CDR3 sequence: CASSPSGGNQPQHF. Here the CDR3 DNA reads TGTGCCAGCAGCCCATCGGGAGGCAATCAGCCCCAGCATTTT.